Described below is a single TCR beta chain sequence and its context. The data derive from a study of blood T cell repertoires in COVID-19. Method: immunoSEQ multiplex PCR; TCRdb's copy keeps in-frame clones and lacks some. The sample lists about 200,000 clones, approximately 85% seen once, with about 6% in the top ten. The germline CDR1 and CDR2 sequences are SQVTM and ANQGSEA. This CDR3 region has 12 residues. V lost 7 bases and J lost 4, with 13 bases in between. Participants were aged roughly 18 to 100 years from more than 20 US areas. Participants' own reports of clinical history determined their cohort assignment.

The clonotype originates from a man aged 40-49 years with acute COVID-19. V is TRBV29-1 and J is TRBJ1-1; a possible D gene is TRBD1 (5 bases). The sequenced material came from PBMCs or T cells enriched from blood (not recorded which). The CDR3: CSGKIGGTEAFF. The CDR3, as DNA: TGCAGCGGGAAGATCGGGGGCACTGAAGCTTTCTTT.